This paragraph reports one T cell receptor beta chain. The specificity of this receptor is unknown. Base quality data are lacking; no much larger clone is found one base away. The collaborating institutions used their own protocols to collect whole blood in K2EDTA tubes. For TCRbeta analysis, collaborators shipped samples as frozen whole blood, isolated PBMCs, or DNA extracted from either of those sample types. The data are from a study of blood T cell repertoires in COVID-19 (TCRdb year 2020). For the study in its entirety: Samples covering the acute and convalescent phases of COVID-19 were provided by collaborators in the United States, Italy and Spain. The prospective study material was composed of cDNA or gDNA derived from T cells, B-cell-depleted T cells, or PBMCs. The repertoires were made available in a free public database intended to serve as a resource for research on the immune response to SARS-CoV-2. Subjects who had been exposed to COVID-19, were actively infected with it, or had recovered from it provided the deeply sampled blood TCRbeta repertoires that made up the dataset. The samples were drawn from two sources: the first 160 participants of the ongoing ImmuneRACE study, and 950 to 1,500 subjects contributed by 6 global collaborators. HLA class I and class II types, where available, came from metadata supplied by the sample provider rather than from assay-based typing. Nearly every sample came with metadata listing a de-identified subject ID, COVID-19 status, age in years and sex.

The paper's findings and limits, for the study overall: Clinical and demographic metadata were provided uncurated, with the amount varying by source and participant.

V is cut by 1 base and J by 0 bases, and the space between the germline ends is 10 bases. CDR1 and CDR2 (MGHRA, YSYEKL) derive from the germline V gene. The CDR3 holds 16 amino acids from the cysteine to the phenylalanine. The read is trimmed to its CDR3 DNA, 48 bases read in frame from base 1. The immunoSEQ Assay, a bias-controlled multiplex PCR, was used to amplify TCRbeta CDR3 regions from genomic DNA. Turning to the authors' computational methods: The number of nucleated cells in each sample was estimated from the amplification of reference gene primers within the assay. Sequence reads were collapsed and filtered to measure the absolute abundance of every unique TCRbeta CDR3 rearrangement. For each sample, productive Simpson clonality was calculated by taking the square root of Simpson's diversity index across productive rearrangements. TCRdb stores this immuneACCESS table with in-frame sequences only. Part of the clones is absent; in the studies checked, under half of the shortfall reflects unresolved V genes, and no reason is known for the rest. The V and J calls and the clone size are those of that table, but D and trimming were determined from the DNA. In this sample the table shows 120,000 or so clones, 85% to 90% of which occur a single time. The biggest ten clones account for 25% to 35% of the sample.

The rearrangement combines TRBV4-1 with TRBJ2-4, with the D gene uncertain. The specimen was peripheral blood. This receptor was identified in a woman in her 70s with acute or convalescent COVID-19. The nucleotide sequence is given as TGCGCCAGCAGCCAAGTCACAGCACTAGCCAAAAACATTCAGTACTTC. Its translation reads: CASSQVTALAKNIQYF.